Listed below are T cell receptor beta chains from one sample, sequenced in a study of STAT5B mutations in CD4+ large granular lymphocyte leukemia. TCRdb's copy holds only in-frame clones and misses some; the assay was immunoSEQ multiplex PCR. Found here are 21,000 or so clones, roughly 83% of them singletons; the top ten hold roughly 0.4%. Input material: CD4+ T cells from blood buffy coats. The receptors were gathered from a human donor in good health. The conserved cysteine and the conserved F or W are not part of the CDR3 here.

ASSPQDGGGAPPFYEQY TRBJ2-7 TRBV7-9
ASSRPGTGMGYT TRBJ1-2 TRBV6-5
ASSLAAAGAYEQY TRBJ2-7 TRBV5-4
ASSQGQGATYEQY TRBJ2-7 TRBV4-1
ASSMDRGQTDTQY TRBJ2-3 TRBV5-8
ASQVSYLKGKETQY TRBJ2-5 TRBV5-1
ASSTSLGDTGELF TRBJ2-2 TRBV7-6
ASSGQGYNSPLH TRBJ1-6 TRBV6-5
AISELRGPPALH TRBJ1-6 TRBV10-3
ASQQLTGDNEQF TRBJ2-1 TRBV11-3
AWSVNNLQPQH TRBJ1-5 TRBV30
ASSLYGGRGYT TRBJ1-2 TRBV28
ASTPGTGGGQETQY TRBJ2-5 TRBV9
ASTQVPSDST TRBJ1-2 TRBV7-9
ASSGGVSEQF TRBJ2-1 TRBV28
ASSPGQGGEKLF TRBJ1-4 TRBV5-1
ASSPQPRDGYGYT TRBJ1-2 TRBV5-1
ASSLTRTNEQF TRBJ2-1 TRBV11-3
ASSENFQGQGVEQY TRBJ2-7 TRBV6-1
ASSLGAGAGETQY TRBJ2-5 TRBV5-5
ASTTGTSGQYQETQY TRBJ2-5 TRBV11-3
AIGQSSYEQY TRBJ2-7 TRBV10-3
ASSEGASGANVLT TRBJ2-6 TRBV2
ASSLSTSPYEQY TRBJ2-7 TRBV27
ASSQDMSGIQPQH TRBJ1-5 TRBV4-1
ASSIGTGTYEQY TRBJ2-7 TRBV19
ASSLAGVTNQPQH TRBJ1-5 TRBV7-8
ASSLGQRFYGYT TRBJ1-2 TRBV6-5
ASSDPSGTWNEQF TRBJ2-1 TRBV6-1
ASSQNSGTRNEKLF TRBJ1-4 TRBV4-1
ASSKAVSGNTIY TRBJ1-3 TRBV19
ASSLDWGQNPYEQY TRBJ2-7 TRBV11-3
ASSPQTDRNYGYT TRBJ1-2 TRBV18
ASSLGTSGRSVSYEQY TRBJ2-7 TRBV7-2
ASSLAGGRSSGYT TRBJ1-2 TRBV13
ASSPGTDYNEQF TRBJ2-1 TRBV5-1
ATTLQGLTVVNQPQH TRBJ1-5 TRBV19
ASSQFEGSVNEQF TRBJ2-1 TRBV16
ASRPTGLVVYDEQF TRBJ2-1 TRBV4-1
ASSFILRGNQPQH TRBJ1-5 TRBV28
ASSPTHQETQY TRBJ2-5 TRBV18
AIMMGKGGTEAF TRBJ1-1 TRBV10-3
ASSFDWEFRTDTQY TRBJ2-3 TRBV11-3
ASSEARTGGYT TRBJ1-2 TRBV2
SGVTHTETQY TRBJ2-5 TRBV29-1